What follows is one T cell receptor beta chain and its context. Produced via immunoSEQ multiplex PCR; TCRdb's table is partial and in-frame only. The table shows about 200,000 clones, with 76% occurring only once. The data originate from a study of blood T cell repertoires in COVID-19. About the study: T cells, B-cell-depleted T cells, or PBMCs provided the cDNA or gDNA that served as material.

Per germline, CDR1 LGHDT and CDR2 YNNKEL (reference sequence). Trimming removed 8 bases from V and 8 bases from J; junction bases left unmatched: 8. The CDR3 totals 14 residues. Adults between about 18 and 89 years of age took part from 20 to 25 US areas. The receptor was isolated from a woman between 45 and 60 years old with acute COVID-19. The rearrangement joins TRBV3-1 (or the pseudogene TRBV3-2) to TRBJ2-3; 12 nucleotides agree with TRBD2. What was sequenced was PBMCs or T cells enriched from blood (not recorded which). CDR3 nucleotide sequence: TGTGCCAGCCGCACTAGCGGGGGGCCCCTTACGCAGTATTTT. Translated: CASRTSGGPLTQYF.